What follows are 14 T cell receptor beta chains derived from one specimen sequenced in a study of T cells expressing NK-cell markers. TCRdb reworked the 5' RACE reads into one entry per CDR3 protein, no DNA. This listing includes over 350,000 distinct CDR3 sequences. The sequencing input was blood T cells: a sorted CD56 or NKG2C T cell subset, CD4+ or CD8+ T cells, or bulk PBMC T cells (not recorded which). The receptor set was obtained from a woman aged 50 to 60 in good health.

The rearrangement uses TRBV12-3 or TRBV12-4 and TRBJ2-5; TCRdb gives TRBD1 as the D gene, but with no DNA this cannot be confirmed. This CDR3 is 15 amino acids long. This chain's CDR3 is CASSLGGGFKETQYF.

The chain employs TRBV5-4 and TRBJ2-7; TCRdb's D gene call, TRBD2, goes unchecked for lack of DNA. This CDR3 has 15 amino acids. CDR1 is SGHNT, CDR2 YYREEE, per germline (reference sequence). CDR3 residues: CASRPGGTKSYEQYF.

The chain uses TRBV25-1 and TRBJ2-7; without DNA, the TCRdb call of TRBD2 cannot be checked. Germline V CDR1 and CDR2: MGHDK, SYGVNS. This CDR3 has 16 amino acids. CDR3 region: CASSDLSGIGSYEQYF.

The chain uses TRBV12-3 or TRBV12-4 and TRBJ1-5. The CDR3 loop spans 11 amino acids. The CDR3 protein is CASSLSRTQHF.

The chain is built from TRBV19 and TRBJ1-1; TCRdb's D gene call, TRBD1, goes unchecked for lack of DNA. The CDR3 sequence is 14 residues long. Germline-derived CDR1 and CDR2 are LNHDA and SQIVND (reference sequence). The CDR3 region is CASSWAGTNTEAFF.

The chain recombines TRBV20-1 with TRBJ2-1; with no DNA, the TCRdb D assignment of TRBD2 cannot be verified. Germline V gives CDR1 DFQATT, CDR2 SNEGSKA (reference sequence). The CDR3 is made up of 14 amino acids. CDR3 residues: CSAPSAAGDNEQFF.

The chain links TRBV12-3 or TRBV12-4 to TRBJ1-2. The CDR3 runs 12 residues. The chain's CDR3 is CASSSTNYGYTF.

CDR3 protein: CSALAFPDTQYF. The chain links TRBV29-1 to TRBJ2-3; the D call of TRBD2 rests on TCRdb alone, since no DNA is present to check it. Per the germline V gene, CDR1 is SQVTM and CDR2 is ANQGSEA. The CDR3 consists of 12 residues.

This sequence joins TRBV9 and TRBJ2-5. The CDR3 consists of 13 residues. Per germline, CDR1 SGDLS and CDR2 YYNGEE. The CDR3 sequence is CASQLADQETQYF.

The CDR3 loop reads CASSLARTGALGYEQFF. The V gene is TRBV11-2, the J gene TRBJ2-1; there is no DNA to check the TCRdb D call of TRBD1. The CDR3 totals 17 residues. In germline, CDR1 is SGHAT, CDR2 FQNNGV.

The CDR3 reads CAVKGAGHNEQFF. The chain employs TRBV12-3 or TRBV12-4 and TRBJ2-1; TCRdb gives TRBD2 as the D gene, but with no DNA this cannot be confirmed. The CDR3 contains 13 residues.

The chain couples TRBV25-1 to TRBJ2-7; TCRdb's D call, TRBD1, is unchecked because there is no DNA. Germline assignment: CDR1 MGHDK and CDR2 SYGVNS. This CDR3 is 17 amino acids long. CDR3 residues: CASAPNTGTGSSYEQYF.

The chain combines TRBV7-9 with TRBJ1-1; the D call from TCRdb, TRBD1, cannot be confirmed without DNA. There are 13 residues in the CDR3. Germline CDR1 is SEHNR and CDR2 is FQNEAQ (reference sequence). This chain's CDR3 is CASEGRGNTEAFF. Based on the CDR3 plus reference TRBV7-9 and TRBJ1-1, the full variable domain is DTGVSQNPRHKITKRGQNVTFRCDPISEHNRLYWYRQTLGQGPEFLTYFQNEAQLEKSRLLSDRFSAERPKGSFSTLEIQRTEQGDSAMYLCASEGRGNTEAFFGQGTRLTVV.

The CDR3 loop is CASSLPGQGAYNEQFF. The chain combines TRBV12-3 or TRBV12-4 with TRBJ2-1; the TCRdb D gene call, TRBD1, has no DNA to confirm it. The CDR3 is made up of 16 amino acids.